This note documents a single T cell receptor (beta chain) sequence. The sample comes from a study of T cell responses to AZD1222 COVID-19 vaccine. Trimming shortened V by 2 bases and J by 3 bases, and 16 bases separated the two germline ends. CDR3 size: 17 residues. Germline CDR1 and CDR2: MGHRA and YSYEKL. Produced via immunoSEQ multiplex PCR; TCRdb's table is partial and in-frame only. The table has 240,000 or so clones, approximately 93% seen once. The sample was peripheral blood, taken on day 0 of AZD1222 vaccination. The clonotype was recovered from an adult in good health. The rearrangement links TRBV4-1 to TRBJ2-2; D remains ambiguous. CDR3 sequence: CASSQWKGFKDTGELFF. The CDR3 region has the DNA TGCGCCAGCAGCCAATGGAAGGGCTTTAAGGACACCGGGGAGCTGTTTTTT.